These 18 T cell receptor beta chains were all obtained from the same sample, sequenced in a study of Ad26.COV2.S vaccination and SARS-CoV-2 variants. Using immunoSEQ multiplex PCR, the repertoire was profiled, and TCRdb retains in-frame clones only, with some absent. This table holds about 350,000 clones, 75% to 90% found once. As to treatment: around 19 received Ad26.COV2.S at low or high dose, single or two shots; five or six received placebo; per-sample allocation not given. On day 63 after the first injection, vaccine and placebo recipients gave samples. The starting material was peripheral blood, obtained in a trial of Ad26.COV2.S vaccine versus placebo. The receptors stem from a person between 18 and 60 years old who received the Ad26.COV2.S COVID-19 vaccine or a placebo.

This clone was counted only a few times. This rearrangement joins TRBV5-1 to TRBJ1-6; D is ambiguous. Trimming pared 0 bases from V and 9 bases from J, leaving 13 bases between. Germline V gives CDR1 SGHRS, CDR2 YFSETQ. The CDR3 is 15 amino acids. The CDR3 loop is CASSLAEIPLSPLHF. CDR3 DNA: TGCGCCAGCAGCTTGGCTGAGATACCCCTTTCACCCCTCCACTTT.

This sequence joins TRBV25-1 and TRBJ1-2; a possible D gene is TRBD1 (6 bases). The CDR3 runs to 16 residues. Trimming removed 3 bases at V and 2 bases at J, with 16 bases between. Germline assignment: CDR1 MGHDK and CDR2 SYGVNS. CDR3 DNA sequence: TGTGCCAGCAGTGATCGCTACGGACAGTACAACTATGGCTACACCTTC. Its protein product is CASSDRYGQYNYGYTF.

The chain recombines TRBV5-1 with TRBJ2-7; possibly TRBD2 for D (5 bases). Germline CDR1 is SGHRS and CDR2 is YFSETQ. The CDR3 length is 14 residues. Trimming left V 4 bases short and J 2 bases short, with 13 bases between. The CDR3 DNA is TGCGCCAGCAGCCCTGGACTGAACGCCTACGAGCAGTACTTC. It is translated as CASSPGLNAYEQYF. The complete variable domain, with remaining parts taken from reference TRBV5-1 and TRBJ2-7, reads KAGVTQTPRYLIKTRGQQVTLSCSPISGHRSVSWYQQTPGQGLQFLFEYFSETQRNKGNFPGRFSGRQFSNSRSEMNVSTLELGDSALYLCASSPGLNAYEQYFGPGTRLTVT.

This clone is a singleton in its sample. This rearrangement joins TRBV7-9 to TRBJ2-3, with TRBD1 identical over 7 bases. The germline V gene has CDR1 SEHNR and CDR2 FQNEAQ (reference sequence). Losses at the gene ends were 5 bases for V and 2 bases for J; bases not matched to a gene: 7. This CDR3 region has 15 residues. CDR3 DNA: TGTGCCAGCAGCCTCAGGGGGAGTAACACAGATACGCAGTATTTT. This gives the protein CASSLRGSNTDTQYF.

The chain recombines TRBV12-5 with TRBJ2-5; D is perhaps TRBD1 (5 bases). V gave up 1 base and J gave up 5 bases, with 8 bases separating them. Germline V gene lookup returns CDR1 LGHNT and CDR2 FRNRAP. There are 13 residues in the CDR3. The CDR3 reads CASGLASGETQYF. The DNA of the CDR3 is TGTGCTAGTGGTTTGGCCTCAGGGGAGACCCAGTACTTC. Based on the CDR3 plus reference TRBV12-5 and TRBJ2-5, the full variable domain is DARVTQTPRHKVTEMGQEVTMRCQPILGHNTVFWYRQTMMQGLELLAYFRNRAPLDDSGMPKDRFSAEMPDATLATLKIQPSEPRDSAVYFCASGLASGETQYFGPGTRLLVL.

This clone was detected a few times. The chain has TRBV5-1 and TRBJ1-1, with no clear D. The V gene lost 5 bases and the J gene lost 7 bases, with 12 bases spanning the gap. CDR1 SGHRS and CDR2 YFSETQ come from the germline V gene. The CDR3 has 12 amino acids. CDR3 in amino acids: CASSETGVEAFF. The CDR3 nucleotides are TGCGCCAGCAGTGAAACCGGGGTTGAAGCTTTCTTT.

The V and J genes are TRBV21-1 and TRBJ2-7; TRBD1 is the table's D call, not checked against the DNA. TRBV21-1 is flagged as a pseudogene. The CDR3 is 15 amino acids. The CDR3 region has the DNA TGTGCCAGCAGCAAAGGGGACAGAAGCTCCTACGAGCAGTACTTC. Protein: CASSKGDRSSYEQYF.

The chain carries TRBV7-3 and TRBJ2-2, with no clear D. Germline loops: CDR1 SGHTA, CDR2 FQGTGA. The CDR3 is made up of 12 amino acids. V shed 8 bases and J shed 0 bases, with 4 bases lying between them. The CDR3 region is CASLTNTGELFF. In DNA form, the CDR3 reads TGTGCCAGCCTGACGAACACCGGGGAGCTGTTTTTT.

This clone was observed many times. This chain uses TRBV29-1 with TRBJ2-1; 7 nucleotides line up with TRBD1. The V gene's germline CDR1 is SQVTM and CDR2 ANQGSEA. This CDR3 spans 14 amino acids. V shed 7 bases and J 1 base; nucleotides not matched to a gene: 7. The CDR3, as DNA: TGCAGCGGGATGAACAGGGGATCCTACAATGAGCAGTTCTTC. This codes for CSGMNRGSYNEQFF.

This chain connects TRBV6-5 to TRBJ1-2, with D possibly being TRBD1 (6 bases). The germline gives CDR1 MNHEY, CDR2 SVGAGI. The V end was cut by 6 bases, the J end by 2 bases, with 13 bases between. The CDR3 loop spans 14 amino acids. The CDR3 nucleotides are TGTGCCAGCAGGACGGACAGTTTAAACTATGGCTACACCTTC. It yields the protein CASRTDSLNYGYTF.

The chain employs TRBV4-3 and TRBJ1-1, with D hard to call. The CDR3 runs to 15 residues. CDR1 is LGHNA, CDR2 YSLEER, per germline. V was trimmed by 4 bases and J by 5 bases, leaving 17 bases between them. The CDR3 nucleotides are TGCGCCAGCAGCCCCTGGACTGGTTCGGGGACTGAAGCTTTCTTT. Translation: CASSPWTGSGTEAFF.

The chain carries TRBV6-2 or TRBV6-3 and TRBJ2-5; D gene uncertain. The CDR3 spans 14 residues. The ends were cut back, 2 bases at V and 1 base at J, with 8 bases in the middle. The V gene's germline CDR1 is MNHEY and CDR2 SVGEGT. The CDR3 loop is CASSYPDPQETQYF. CDR3 in DNA: TGTGCCAGCAGTTACCCGGACCCCCAAGAGACCCAGTACTTC.

This chain joins TRBV28 and TRBJ2-7; no definite D call. Trimming stripped 5 bases from V and 3 bases from J, with 8 bases between. CDR3 length: 12 residues. Germline V gives CDR1 MDHEN, CDR2 SYDVKM. The CDR3 here is CASSLTSYEQYF. The CDR3 nucleotides are TGTGCCAGCAGTCTGACAAGCTACGAGCAGTACTTC.

This sequence joins TRBV7-2 and TRBJ1-3; D gene uncertain. V was shortened by 2 bases and J by 0 bases, with 5 bases between the two germline ends. CDR3 length: 14 amino acids. Per germline, CDR1 SGHTA and CDR2 FQGNSA. CDR3 in DNA: TGTGCCAGCAGCTTAACGAGCTCTGGAAACACCATATATTTT. Encoded protein: CASSLTSSGNTIYF.

The DNA of the CDR3 is TGTGCCAGCAGTTACGGGGCCTCTGGAGGGCAGAATTCACCCCTCCACTTT. Its translation: CASSYGASGGQNSPLHF. The chain joins TRBV6-2 or TRBV6-3 to TRBJ1-6; TRBD1 is a possible D gene (5 bases). V lost 2 bases and J lost 7, with 18 bases in between. CDR3 length: 17 amino acids. From germline, CDR1 is MNHEY and CDR2 SVGEGT.

V and J are TRBV24-1 and TRBJ2-3, with TRBD1 as a possible D gene (6 bases). Per the germline V gene, CDR1 is KGHDR and CDR2 is SFDVKD. Trimming removed 4 bases at V and 5 bases at J, with 18 bases between. The CDR3 sequence is 16 residues long. The CDR3 nucleotides are TGTGCCACCAGTGAAAGCCTCAGGGGTTCCAGAGATACGCAGTATTTT. This encodes CATSESLRGSRDTQYF.

The rearrangement joins TRBV12-3 or TRBV12-4 to TRBJ2-1, with 8 bases that match TRBD1. The CDR3 spans 12 residues. V shed 6 bases and J 10 bases; nucleotides not matched to a gene: 5. The CDR3 bases are TGTGCCAGCAGAGACAGGGGTTACGAGCAGTTCTTC. As protein: CASRDRGYEQFF.

The chain uses TRBV6-2 or TRBV6-3 and TRBJ1-4; D gene uncertain. V was pared by 5 bases and J by 0 bases, with 10 bases between. The germline V gene has CDR1 MNHEY and CDR2 SVGEGT. The CDR3 covers 15 residues. CDR3 bases: TGTGCCAGCAGTAGCCGACGGGCAACTAATGAAAAACTGTTTTTT. It yields the protein CASSSRRATNEKLFF.